Sequencing of this T cell receptor (beta chain) was carried out in a study of identical twins. This clonotype appeared a few times. As yet, its antigen is unknown. Study-wide findings and caveats: A lower insertion count was a feature of abundant cord blood beta clonotypes, with no such feature in memory repertoires. Shared out-of-frame alpha sequences (those common to twins) showed excess low generation probability.

Germline values: CDR1 GTSNPN, CDR2 SVGIG (reference sequence). The CDR3 totals 16 residues. V lost 2 bases to trimming and J lost 5 bases; unmatched junction nucleotides: 11. TCRdb recomputed calls from the 5' RACE reads with MiXCR, one row per CDR3 protein. Of roughly 490,000 distinct CDR3 sequences in the sample, around 15% are singletons; the top ten hold more than 0.8%. No donor was unhealthy or non-Caucasian. The same sample was also studied in work on yellow fever vaccine responses in identical twins.

Specimen: CD4+ T cells sorted from blood. The sequence derives from a woman aged 18-29 years in good health. The chain uses TRBV30 and TRBJ2-7; TRBD2 agrees at 11 bases. CDR3 amino acids: CAWSSRLAGNFHEQYF. The DNA for the CDR3 is TGTGCCTGGAGTTCAAGACTAGCGGGAAATTTCCACGAGCAGTACTTC. The entire variable domain, with the rest obtained from reference TRBV30 and TRBJ2-7, is as follows: SQTIHQWPATLVQPVGSPLSLECTVEGTSNPNLYWYRQAAGRGLQLLFYSVGIGQISSEVPQNLSASRPQDRQFILSSKKLLLSDSGFYLCAWSSRLAGNFHEQYFGPGTRLTVT.